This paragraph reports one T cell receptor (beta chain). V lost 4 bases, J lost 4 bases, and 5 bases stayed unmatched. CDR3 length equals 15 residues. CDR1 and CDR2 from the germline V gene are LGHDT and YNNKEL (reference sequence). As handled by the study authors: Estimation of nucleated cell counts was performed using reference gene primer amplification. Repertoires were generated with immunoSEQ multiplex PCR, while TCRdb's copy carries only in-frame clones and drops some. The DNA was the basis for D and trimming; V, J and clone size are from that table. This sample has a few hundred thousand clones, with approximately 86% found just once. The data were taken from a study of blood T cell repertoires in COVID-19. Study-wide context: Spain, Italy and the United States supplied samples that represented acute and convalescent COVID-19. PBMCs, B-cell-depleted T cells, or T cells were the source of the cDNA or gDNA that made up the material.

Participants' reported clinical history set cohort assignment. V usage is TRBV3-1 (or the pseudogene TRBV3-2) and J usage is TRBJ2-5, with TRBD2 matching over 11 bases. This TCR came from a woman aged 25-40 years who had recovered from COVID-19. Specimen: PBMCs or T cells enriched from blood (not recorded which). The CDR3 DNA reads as TGTGCCAGCAGCCCGGGACTAGCGGAGAGAGAGACCCAGTACTTC. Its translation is CASSPGLAERETQYF.